This T cell receptor (beta chain) came from a study of CD8 T cells in Susac syndrome. Background on the study: Sequenced Susac syndrome patients included about six with clinically active disease and about eight in remission.

TEMRA cells were enriched by FACS, while CD8+ and CD4+ T cells were obtained through a negative isolation that was performed magnetically. With random hexamers, reverse transcription was performed on about 0.45 to 1 ug of RNA. It was immunoSEQ multiplex PCR that amplified TCR beta CDR3 across 54 Vbeta and 13 Jbeta. TCRdb reanalysed the immunoSEQ multiplex PCR reads using MiXCR and keeps one entry per CDR3 protein. The top ten clones hold around 0.27% of a sample with about 120,000 distinct CDR3 sequences, around 94% of them seen once. To note about this clonotype: Its matching antigen is unknown.

Study observations and caveats: The study found that Susac CD8+ clonal expansion peaked in TEMRA cells and active patients.

The V gene end was trimmed by 5 bases and the J gene end by 9 bases; junction bases not matched to a gene: 9. Germline CDR1 MNHEY, CDR2 SMNVEV (reference sequence). CDR3 size: 14 residues. This clonotype was sampled from a human donor with Susac syndrome. The V call is TRBV27, the J call TRBJ2-1; TRBD2 matches 8 bases. The sample was CD8+ T cells from PBMCs. The CDR3 spells CASSPPGGLAEQFF. CDR3 coding DNA: TGTGCCAGCAGTCCCCCGGGAGGGCTCGCTGAGCAGTTCTTC.